A selection of T cell receptor beta chains follows, all from one sample in a study of regulatory T cells in long-lasting Graves disease. TCRdb reanalysed the multiplex PCR reads using MiXCR and keeps one entry per CDR3 protein. The data hold a few hundred thousand distinct CDR3 sequences, with around 16% observed a single time. These data are also associated with another study on T cells in Graves' hyperthyroidism and ophthalmopathy.

This material consisted of peripheral blood mononuclear cells (PBMCs), taken at new diagnosis, from a patient treated with antithyroid drugs. Receptor source: a woman between 18 and 30 years old with Graves disease. Both conserved end residues are part of each CDR3. D genes are given only for firm matches. Part of the rows lack a size; the others show once, few, many or a class for expanded clones.

NA,NA,TRBV20-1,9,TRBJ2-3,TGCAGTGTGGAGGAGCCGCAGTATTTT,CSVEEPQYF
few,NA,TRBV5-4,15,TRBJ1-2,TGTGCCAGCACCACCCGACAGCAGGACCCCTATGGCTACACCTTC,CASTTRQQDPYGYTF
many,NA,TRBV18,14,TRBJ2-1,TGTGCCAGCTCACCCCTTCGTTCCGACAATGAGCAGTTCTTC,CASSPLRSDNEQFF
many,NA,TRBV27,14,TRBJ2-3,TGTGCCAGCAGATATCTAGTCCTTCCAGATACGCAGTATTTT,CASRYLVLPDTQYF
few,TRBD1,TRBV29-1,15,TRBJ1-1,TGCAGCGTTGAAGTGGTGGGACAGGGACATACTGAAGCTTTCTTT,CSVEVVGQGHTEAFF
many,NA,TRBV9,15,TRBJ2-1,TGTGCCAGCAGCGAAGCTAGCATCTCCTACAATGAGCAGTTCTTC,CASSEASISYNEQFF
many,NA,TRBV24-1,14,TRBJ2-1,TGTGCCACCAGTGATTTGTTGGGGGTAGGGGAGCAGTTCTTC,CATSDLLGVGEQFF
many,NA,TRBV5-6,13,TRBJ2-5,TGTGCCAGCAGCTTCCAGGGGCAAGAGACCCAGTACTTC,CASSFQGQETQYF
NA,TRBD2,TRBV18,16,TRBJ2-7,TGTGCCAGCTCACCATTCGGGTCTAGCGGGACGTACGAGCAGTACTTC,CASSPFGSSGTYEQYF
many,NA,TRBV11-2,15,TRBJ2-1,TGTGCCAGCAGCTTACGACCACAAATAACAGATGAGCAGTTCTTC,CASSLRPQITDEQFF
many,NA,TRBV28,14,TRBJ2-1,TGTGCCAGCAGTCCTAGGGCGGGCTACAATGAGCAGTTCTTC,CASSPRAGYNEQFF
NA,TRBD1,TRBV27,13,TRBJ1-2,TGTGCCAGCAGCAAGACAGGGAGCTATGGCTACACCTTC,CASSKTGSYGYTF
NA,NA,TRBV20-1,13,TRBJ1-6,TGCAGTGCGTCCGGGACCAATAATTCACCCCTCCACTTT,CSASGTNNSPLHF
NA,NA,TRBV7-9,16,TRBJ2-6,TGTGCCAGCAGCTTATATAGGAACTCTGGGGCCAACGTCCTGACTTTC,CASSLYRNSGANVLTF
NA,NA,TRBV5-4,14,TRBJ1-1,TGTGCCAGCAGCTTGGAACCGACGAACACTGAAGCTTTCTTT,CASSLEPTNTEAFF
many,TRBD1,TRBV20-1,16,TRBJ1-6,TGCAGTGCTAGAAGTGCCAGGGGGCTGGGGAATTCACCCCTCCACTTT,CSARSARGLGNSPLHF
few,TRBD2,TRBV6-1,15,TRBJ2-7,TGTGCCATCAGCCCTATCAGCGGGAGTAGGTACGAGCAGTACTTC,CAISPISGSRYEQYF
many,TRBD1,TRBV9,15,TRBJ2-1,TGTGCCAGCAGCGCGGGACAGAGCTCCTACAATGAGCAGTTCTTC,CASSAGQSSYNEQFF
many,NA,TRBV20-1,11,TRBJ1-2,TGCAGTGCTAGAGTTTCACTAGGCTACACCTTC,CSARVSLGYTF
NA,NA,TRBV5-1,16,TRBJ2-3,TGCGCCAGCAGCTTGGGGGGGCGACCTACTACAGATACGCAGTATTTT,CASSLGGRPTTDTQYF
NA,NA,TRBV15,14,TRBJ1-4,TGTGCCACCAGCAGTCGGGCGCTTAATGAAAAACTGTTTTTT,CATSSRALNEKLFF
many,NA,TRBV10-3,13,TRBJ2-2,TGTGCCATCAGCGTCGGAGGAACCGGGGAGCTGTTTTTT,CAISVGGTGELFF
many,NA,TRBV6-5,17,TRBJ2-1,TGTGCCAGCAGTTATCACAGTGATCCTAGCTCCTACAATGAGCAGTTCTTC,CASSYHSDPSSYNEQFF
few,NA,TRBV6-1,13,TRBJ1-2,TGTGCCAGCAGTACAGGCGCAGGCTATGGCTACACCTTC,CASSTGAGYGYTF
many,NA,TRBV20-1,13,TRBJ1-1,TGCAGTGCTAGTTCCGGTGCAGGAATAGAAGCTTTCTTT,CSASSGAGIEAFF
many,TRBD2,TRBV6-1,15,TRBJ2-7,TGTGCCAGCAGGTCTAGCGGGGGGACGGGAAACGAGCAGTACTTC,CASRSSGGTGNEQYF
many,NA,TRBV3-1,15,TRBJ2-7,TGTGCCAGCAGCCAAGATCAGGAGAGGCCCTACGAGCAGTACTTC,CASSQDQERPYEQYF
many,NA,TRBV30,14,TRBJ2-2,TGTGCCTGGAGTAGGATAGGGAACACCGGGGAGCTGTTTTTT,CAWSRIGNTGELFF
NA,TRBD1,TRBV28,13,TRBJ1-6,TGTGCCACCAGGGGGGGCCATCATTCACCCCTCCACTTT,CATRGGHHSPLHF
few,NA,TRBV4-2,15,TRBJ2-3,TGTGCCAGCAATAAAATAGGGGGGGAGTCAGATACGCAGTATTTT,CASNKIGGESDTQYF
NA,NA,TRBV18,14,TRBJ1-6,TGTGCCAGCTCACCGGGGCCGGACCTCAGATCCCTCCACTTT,CASSPGPDLRSLHF
NA,NA,TRBV7-2,14,TRBJ2-1,TGTGCCAGCAGTACCTCAACTAGTCGCAATGAGCAGTTCTTC,CASSTSTSRNEQFF
many,NA,TRBV18,14,TRBJ1-1,TGTGCCAGCTCACAACAGTCCGTAAACACTGAAGCTTTCTTT,CASSQQSVNTEAFF
many,NA,TRBV28,16,TRBJ2-7,TGTGCCAGCAGTCCTATCCCTATGACAGAAGTCTACGAGCAGTACTTC,CASSPIPMTEVYEQYF
NA,NA,TRBV6-2/TRBV6-3,20,TRBJ1-6,TGTGCCAGCAGCAGCCCCCCAGGGTACAGCTTCGGAGTGGCTAATTCACCCCTCCACTTT,CASSSPPGYSFGVANSPLHF
many,TRBD2,TRBV7-8,16,TRBJ2-5,TGTGCCAGCAGCCCAGGGACGACTAGCGGGACTGAGACCCAGTACTTC,CASSPGTTSGTETQYF
many,TRBD2,TRBV20-1,17,TRBJ2-7,TGCAGTGCTTGGACAGGGGGACTAGCGGGAGGCGGCTACGAGCAGTACTTC,CSAWTGGLAGGGYEQYF
many,TRBD1,TRBV2,16,TRBJ1-6,TGTGCCAGCAGTGAAGCGGAGGGGGCAAAGTATTCACCCCTCCACTTT,CASSEAEGAKYSPLHF
many,NA,TRBV7-9,15,TRBJ2-5,TGTGCCAGCAGCTTAGTGGGCGCCCAGGGGGAGACCCAGTACTTC,CASSLVGAQGETQYF
many,NA,TRBV4-1,16,TRBJ1-4,TGCGCCAGCAGCCAAGATAAGGGGCGAGCTAATGAAAAACTGTTTTTT,CASSQDKGRANEKLFF
many,TRBD2,TRBV5-1,14,TRBJ2-5,TGCGCCAGCAGCGGAGGGACTAGTCGGGAGACCCAGTACTTC,CASSGGTSRETQYF
few,TRBD2,TRBV5-1,15,TRBJ2-3,TGCGCCAGCAGCCACGGACTAGCGGGGACAGATACGCAGTATTTT,CASSHGLAGTDTQYF
many,NA,TRBV20-1,15,TRBJ2-2,TGCAGTGCTAGAGGGAGTGCCGGGAACACCGGGGAGCTGTTTTTT,CSARGSAGNTGELFF
many,NA,TRBV28,16,TRBJ1-2,TGTGCCAGCAGCCTGACTGGGAGGGCAGCAAACTATGGCTACACCTTC,CASSLTGRAANYGYTF
many,TRBD2,TRBV6-1,15,TRBJ2-5,TGTGCCAGCAAAAGACTAGCGGGGGAAATGGAGACCCAGTACTTC,CASKRLAGEMETQYF
many,NA,TRBV12-3/TRBV12-4,14,TRBJ2-3,TGTGCCAGCAGGGGGCCTAGCGGCACAGATACGCAGTATTTT,CASRGPSGTDTQYF
medium-sized,NA,TRBV3-1,13,TRBJ1-1,TGTGCCAGCGGAGGGAGTTCCAGTCATGAAGCTTTCTTT,CASGGSSSHEAFF
many,NA,TRBV27,15,TRBJ2-5,TGTGCCAGCAGTTTAGTAGCCTCGAGTAAAGAGACCCAGTACTTC,CASSLVASSKETQYF
NA,NA,TRBV19,14,TRBJ1-5,TGTGCCACCAAAGTCGGACAGAACAATCAGCCCCAGCATTTT,CATKVGQNNQPQHF
few,TRBD2,TRBV25-1,15,TRBJ2-2,TGTGCCAGCAGTGGAGCGGGAGATGGCACCGGGGAGCTGTTTTTT,CASSGAGDGTGELFF
many,TRBD2,TRBV5-1,16,TRBJ2-7,TGCGCCAGCAGCTTCCTCCCGGGACTAGCGTTTTACGAGCAGTACTTC,CASSFLPGLAFYEQYF
many,NA,TRBV11-2,16,TRBJ1-1,TGTGCCAGCAGCTTCCGTCCAGTTGGGAGGGTCCCGCGAGCTTTCTTT,CASSFRPVGRVPRAFF
NA,NA,TRBV24-1,15,TRBJ2-6,TGTGCCTATTCTAACGAGGGGGCTGGGGCCAACGTCCTGACTTTC,CAYSNEGAGANVLTF
many,NA,TRBV27,12,TRBJ2-1,TGTGCCATAGGGGGACCTTACAATGAGCAGTTCTTC,CAIGGPYNEQFF
few,TRBD1,TRBV20-1,13,TRBJ1-2,TGCAGTGCCGAAACACGGACAGGTAATGGCTACACCTTC,CSAETRTGNGYTF